The 10 T cell receptor beta chains reported below all come from one sample, sequenced in a study of blood T cell repertoires in COVID-19. TCRdb's copy holds only in-frame clones and misses some; the assay was immunoSEQ multiplex PCR. The sample carries some 160,000 clones, 70% to 90% recorded once. Source material: peripheral blood. The receptors were sampled from an elderly woman with COVID-19, enrolled during active disease.

The V gene is TRBV3-1 (or the pseudogene TRBV3-2), the J gene TRBJ1-2, with a tentative D call TRBD1 (6 bases). Trimming cost V 4 bases and J 8 bases, with 14 bases left between them. The germline V gene encodes CDR1 LGHDT and CDR2 YNNKEL (reference sequence). This CDR3 region has 13 residues. The CDR3 sequence is CASSPRDTSGYTF. DNA for the CDR3: TGTGCCAGCAGCCCCCGGGACACCAGCGGCTACACCTTC.

The V call is TRBV5-1, the J call TRBJ2-5; D remains unclear. Germline V CDR1 and CDR2: SGHRS, YFSETQ. CDR3 length: 14 residues. Deletions cut 0 bases from V and 4 bases from J, with 10 bases between. The CDR3 DNA is TGCGCCAGCAGCTTGGGGCAGGCCTTAGAGACCCAGTACTTC. Translating gives CASSLGQALETQYF.

The chain joins TRBV9 to TRBJ1-4; D ambiguous. CDR3 size: 15 residues. CDR1 SGDLS and CDR2 YYNGEE come from the germline V gene. Trimming removed 0 bases at V and 5 bases at J, with 11 bases between. In DNA, the CDR3 is TGTGCCAGCAGCGTAGGGGTTGGCGGGAATGAAAAACTGTTTTTT. Protein sequence: CASSVGVGGNEKLFF.

This clone has only a few counts. The V and J genes are TRBV6-6 and TRBJ2-5, with unresolved D. This CDR3 is 14 amino acids long. Germline V gives CDR1 MNHNY, CDR2 SVGAGI (reference sequence). V was pared by 0 bases and J by 1 base, with 6 bases between. CDR3: CASSYSRLQETQYF. Written as DNA, the CDR3 is TGTGCCAGCAGTTACTCGAGACTCCAAGAGACCCAGTACTTC.

This clone appeared once. The chain combines TRBV29-1 with TRBJ2-7, with TRBD2 as a possible D gene (5 bases). Between the trimmed V and J ends, which lost 7 bases and 2 bases, there was a span of 15 bases. Germline V gene lookup returns CDR1 SQVTM and CDR2 ANQGSEA. The CDR3 has 13 amino acids. This chain's CDR3 is CSASPNGAYEQYF. The CDR3 coding sequence is TGCAGCGCATCCCCAAACGGGGCCTACGAGCAGTACTTC.

The chain joins TRBV2 to TRBJ2-5; D remains ambiguous. Germline V gene data show CDR1 as SNHLY and CDR2 as FYNNEI. This CDR3 region has 13 residues. Trimming stripped 4 bases from V and 1 base from J, with 7 bases between. CDR3 protein: CASSGGVQETQYF. In DNA, the CDR3 is TGTGCCAGCAGTGGTGGAGTCCAAGAGACCCAGTACTTC.

The chain carries TRBV6-5 and TRBJ2-3; D may be TRBD1 (6 bases). CDR1 MNHEY and CDR2 SVGAGI come from the germline V gene. The V gene lost 7 bases and the J gene lost 9 bases, with 17 bases spanning the gap. CDR3 size: 13 residues. Written as DNA, the CDR3 is TGTGCCAGCACCTACAGGGCTACAGGGACGCAGTATTTT. Residues: CASTYRATGTQYF.

The J gene is TRBJ2-1, the V gene TRBV5-5; 8 bases line up with TRBD2. Germline V gene data show CDR1 as SGHKS and CDR2 as YYEKEE (reference sequence). The junction had 9 bases not matched to a gene; V was cut back by 3 bases and J by 4 bases. The CDR3 runs to 16 residues. The CDR3 protein is CASSSLGGGTYNEQFF. The CDR3 region has the DNA TGTGCCAGCAGCTCCCTCGGCGGGGGGACATACAATGAGCAGTTCTTC.

The DNA of the CDR3 is TGCGCCAGCAGCTTGGAGTCGACAGGGTCGGGCTACGAGCAGTACTTC. Translated: CASSLESTGSGYEQYF. The V gene is TRBV5-1, the J gene TRBJ2-7, with 7 positions matching TRBD1. The germline V gene encodes CDR1 SGHRS and CDR2 YFSETQ. The CDR3 is made up of 16 amino acids. Unmatched junction bases numbered 9, after V lost 0 bases and J lost 3 bases. Filled out from reference TRBV5-1 and TRBJ2-7, the complete variable domain reads KAGVTQTPRYLIKTRGQQVTLSCSPISGHRSVSWYQQTPGQGLQFLFEYFSETQRNKGNFPGRFSGRQFSNSRSEMNVSTLELGDSALYLCASSLESTGSGYEQYFGPGTRLTVT.

This chain connects TRBV7-3 to TRBJ2-3, with 13 bases that match TRBD2. Germline trimming cut 5 bases from V and 4 bases from J; bases unmatched to any gene: 6. The CDR3 covers 16 residues. The V gene's germline CDR1 is SGHTA and CDR2 FQGTGA. CDR3 in DNA: TGTGCCAGCAGCAACGGACTAGCGGGAGTAGCAGATACGCAGTATTTT. Amino acids: CASSNGLAGVADTQYF.